This T cell receptor beta chain was sequenced in a study of blood T cell repertoires in COVID-19. Study-wide background: T cells, B-cell-depleted T cells, or PBMCs supplied cDNA or gDNA.

The CDR3 runs to 15 residues. Germline V gene lookup returns CDR1 ENHRY and CDR2 SYGVKD. With V trimmed by 0 bases and J by 0 bases, 0 bases remained unmatched. In the original analysis: Reference gene primers were amplified, and this amplification served to estimate nucleated cell counts. Here immunoSEQ multiplex PCR was the method, and the copy in TCRdb shows in-frame clones only, minus some. That table gives V, J and clone size, and the DNA gave D and trimming. In the table there are about 150,000 clones, 75% to 85% of which are singletons. The sequence was collected from a man aged 55-75 years with active or convalescent COVID-19. Sequencing was performed on peripheral blood. The gene calls are TRBV10-3 and TRBJ1-1; TRBD1 agrees at 8 bases. CDR3 bases: TGTGCCATCAGTGAGTCGACAGGGGTGAACACTGAAGCTTTCTTT. Translated: CAISESTGVNTEAFF.